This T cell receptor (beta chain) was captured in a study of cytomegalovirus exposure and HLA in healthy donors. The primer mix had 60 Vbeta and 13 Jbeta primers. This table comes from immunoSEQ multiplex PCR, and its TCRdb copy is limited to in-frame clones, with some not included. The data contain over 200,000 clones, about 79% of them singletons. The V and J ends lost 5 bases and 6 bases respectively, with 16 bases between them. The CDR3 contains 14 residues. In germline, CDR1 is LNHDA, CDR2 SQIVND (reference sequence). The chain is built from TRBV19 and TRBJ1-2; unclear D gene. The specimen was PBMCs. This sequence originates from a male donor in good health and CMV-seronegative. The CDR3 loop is CASSSRFKQDGYTF. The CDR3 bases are TGTGCCAGTAGTTCCAGATTTAAGCAGGATGGCTACACCTTC.